The next 16 T cell receptor beta chains were all read from a single sample in a study of identical twins. Using its own MiXCR run on the 5' RACE reads, TCRdb lists one record per CDR3 protein. The sample lists 450,000 or so distinct CDR3 sequences; around 14% were seen once. The sample was also reused in another study, on yellow fever vaccine responses in identical twins.

What was sequenced was CD4+ T cells sorted from blood. These receptors all come from a woman aged 18 to 35 in good health.

This clonotype was detected a few times. V usage is TRBV20-1 and J usage is TRBJ2-1; 8 bases match TRBD2. Germline values: CDR1 DFQATT, CDR2 SNEGSKA (reference sequence). Losses at the gene ends were 2 bases for V and 4 bases for J; bases not matched to a gene: 10. The CDR3 has 16 residues. The CDR3 is CSARRLKTSGYNEQFF. The CDR3 DNA reads TGCAGTGCTAGAAGGCTGAAAACTAGCGGTTACAATGAGCAGTTCTTC.

The J gene is TRBJ2-7, the V gene TRBV28, with D possibly TRBD1 on 6 matching bases. Trimming removed 7 bases at V and 5 bases at J, with 9 bases between. The germline V gene encodes CDR1 MDHEN and CDR2 SYDVKM. The CDR3 contains 11 residues. The DNA for the CDR3 is TGTGCCAGCAAGGGGGTGGACGAGCAGTACTTC. The encoded protein is CASKGVDEQYF.

This clonotype was seen more than once but under ten times. The V gene is TRBV28, the J gene TRBJ1-6; 7 positions agree with TRBD1. The J segment lost 6 bases and the V segment lost 10 bases, leaving 6 bases of the junction unmatched. CDR1 is MDHEN, CDR2 SYDVKM, per germline. The CDR3 loop spans 13 amino acids. CDR3 in DNA: TGTGCCACCCAGACAGGGATTAATTCACCCCTCCACTTT. Translated, it gives CATQTGINSPLHF.

The chain carries TRBV20-1 and TRBJ2-2; D gene uncertain. The CDR3 has 11 residues. CDR1 and CDR2 from the germline V gene are DFQATT and SNEGSKA (reference sequence). The V and J ends lost 4 bases and 3 bases respectively, with 3 bases between them. The CDR3 DNA follows: TGCAGTGCTATCGACACCGGGGAGCTGTTTTTT. Translation gives CSAIDTGELFF.

The chain combines TRBV5-6 with TRBJ1-1; a possible D gene is TRBD1 (6 bases). This CDR3 has 16 residues. CDR1 and CDR2 (germline): SGHDT, YYEEEE. The V end lost 4 bases, the J end lost 3 bases, and 19 bases lay between the germline ends. CDR3: CASSPDRRGGDTEAFF. In DNA form, the CDR3 reads TGTGCCAGCAGCCCAGACAGGAGGGGAGGGGACACTGAAGCTTTCTTT.

This clonotype was counted ten times or more. The CDR3 bases are TGCAGCGTCTTAGCGGGAAATAATTTCTACGAGCAGTACTTC. This gives the protein CSVLAGNNFYEQYF. The rearrangement joins TRBV29-1 to TRBJ2-7; TRBD2 aligns across 8 bases. V shed 6 bases, J shed 3 bases, and the junction held 10 bases outside the gene matches. This CDR3 has 14 amino acids. Germline CDR1 is SQVTM and CDR2 is ANQGSEA.

This clonotype was seen ten or more times. This CDR3 is CASSLGTGNYNEQFF. The CDR3 nucleotides are TGTGCCAGCAGTTTAGGGACTGGGAACTACAATGAGCAGTTCTTC. The chain uses TRBV12-3 or TRBV12-4 and TRBJ2-1; D is perhaps TRBD2 (5 bases). CDR3 length: 15 amino acids. Deletions cut 1 base from V and 3 bases from J, with 10 bases between.

The chain combines TRBV5-1 with TRBJ2-3, with D unresolved. Trimming took off 0 bases at V and 0 bases at J, with 11 bases between the two ends. The length of the CDR3 is 16 residues. CDR1 is SGHRS and CDR2 is YFSETQ in the germline V gene. This CDR3 reads CASSLEGRSSTDTQYF. CDR3 coding DNA: TGCGCCAGCAGCTTGGAGGGCAGGTCTAGCACAGATACGCAGTATTTT.

V and J are TRBV20-1 and TRBJ2-7; 8 bases align to TRBD2. This CDR3 region has 16 residues. The trim removed 3 bases at V and 7 bases at J, leaving 17 bases unmatched. Germline V gene lookup returns CDR1 DFQATT and CDR2 SNEGSKA (reference sequence). CDR3 amino acids: CSASSRVRAGVGEQYF. The CDR3 bases are TGCAGTGCTAGCTCCAGGGTTAGAGCGGGAGTGGGGGAGCAGTACTTC.

This clonotype has more than one count but fewer than ten. Here the CDR3 DNA reads TGCGCCAGCAGTACTGCCGGGACTAGCGGGAGGAGGGCAGATACGCAGTATTTT. Residues: CASSTAGTSGRRADTQYF. The J gene is TRBJ2-3, the V gene TRBV5-1; 15 nucleotides line up with TRBD2. CDR1 and CDR2 from the germline V gene are SGHRS and YFSETQ. The V segment lost 5 bases and the J segment 4 bases; nucleotides outside the gene matches: 11. The CDR3 contains 18 residues.

The chain uses TRBV15 and TRBJ2-1; no clear D. Germline assignment: CDR1 LNHNV and CDR2 YYDKDF (reference sequence). Trimming left V 0 bases short and J 7 bases short, with 7 bases between. This CDR3 has 13 amino acids. The DNA for the CDR3 is TGTGCCACCAGCAGAGATATAACGAATGAGCAGTTCTTC. It codes for CATSRDITNEQFF.

This clonotype was counted a few times. The rearrangement uses TRBV6-5 and TRBJ2-7; no clear D gene. V shed 2 bases and J shed 7 bases, with 18 bases lying between them. The CDR3 covers 15 residues. CDR1 and CDR2 from the germline V gene are MNHEY and SVGAGI. CDR3 in DNA: TGTGCCAGCAGTTACGGGGTTAAGACCCCTAGGGAGCAGTACTTC. Its protein product is CASSYGVKTPREQYF.

The chain joins TRBV7-9 to TRBJ1-5; D is possibly TRBD1 (6 bases). CDR1 and CDR2 from the germline V gene are SEHNR and FQNEAQ (reference sequence). The V end lost 8 bases, the J end lost 4 bases, and 12 bases lay between the germline ends. The CDR3 sequence is 13 residues long. The CDR3 region has the DNA TGTGCCAGCCAACAGGGCTCAAATCAGCCCCAGCATTTT. This translates into CASQQGSNQPQHF.

V usage is TRBV5-6 and J usage is TRBJ2-1, with 8 bases lining up with TRBD2. This CDR3 comprises 16 residues. Germline V lookup: CDR1 SGHDT, CDR2 YYEEEE. Trimming at V came to 2 bases and at J to 9 bases, leaving 13 bases not matched to a gene. CDR3 region: CASSFLSGRVWGEQFF. The CDR3 nucleotides read TGTGCCAGCAGCTTCTTGTCCGGGAGGGTATGGGGTGAGCAGTTCTTC.

The table lists this clonotype with many counts. The chain has TRBV2 and TRBJ2-2; possibly TRBD2 for D (5 bases). CDR3 length: 15 residues. The germline gives CDR1 SNHLY, CDR2 FYNNEI. The ends were cut back, 6 bases at V and 4 bases at J, with 15 bases in the middle. CDR3: CASSDTTIFTGELFF. CDR3 nucleotides: TGTGCCAGCAGCGATACGACTATATTCACCGGGGAGCTGTTTTTT.

This chain joins TRBV5-1 and TRBJ2-2, with 8 bases lining up with TRBD1. Germline CDR1 and CDR2: SGHRS and YFSETQ. V lost 1 base to trimming and J lost 7 bases; unmatched junction nucleotides: 12. This CDR3 is built from 17 residues. The CDR3 DNA reads as TGCGCCAGCAGCTTGCAACATCCGGACAGGGTAGGCGGGGAGCTGTTTTTT. It codes for CASSLQHPDRVGGELFF. The full variable domain, its missing parts supplied by reference TRBV5-1 and TRBJ2-2, is KAGVTQTPRYLIKTRGQQVTLSCSPISGHRSVSWYQQTPGQGLQFLFEYFSETQRNKGNFPGRFSGRQFSNSRSEMNVSTLELGDSALYLCASSLQHPDRVGGELFFGEGSRLTVL.